Each of the 9 T cell receptor beta chains below was sequenced from the same sample in a study of T cells in Graves' hyperthyroidism and ophthalmopathy. RNA transcripts served as the template for amplifying TCR beta CDR3 regions. A set of HTBI primers served as the primers for a first-round RT-PCR of the TCR CDR3. TCRdb re-analysed the multiplex PCR reads in MiXCR, keeping a single row per CDR3 protein. The sample consists of approximately 610,000 distinct CDR3 sequences, roughly 17% of them appearing once. The source material was blood. The receptors originated from a woman younger than 35 with Graves' hyperthyroidism.

This clonotype was counted ten times or more. The J gene is TRBJ2-3, the V gene TRBV27; 13 nucleotides match TRBD2. Losses at the gene ends were 5 bases for V and 2 bases for J; bases not matched to a gene: 7. The CDR3 covers 17 residues. CDR1 and CDR2 from the germline V gene are MNHEY and SMNVEV (reference sequence). The CDR3 protein is CASSEPGLAGPTDTQYF. Written as DNA, the CDR3 is TGTGCCAGCAGTGAACCGGGACTAGCGGGGCCCACAGATACGCAGTATTTT.

The chain has TRBV19 and TRBJ2-5; no clear D. V was pared by 4 bases and J by 4 bases, with 10 bases between. The CDR3 is made up of 13 amino acids. Germline V gene sequence: CDR1 LNHDA, CDR2 SQIVND (reference sequence). CDR3 nucleotide sequence: TGTGCCAGTAGTACTCGAACAACAGAGACCCAGTACTTC. This translates into CASSTRTTETQYF.

There are a few counts of this clonotype. The rearrangement links TRBV12-3 or TRBV12-4 to TRBJ2-7; D possibly corresponds to TRBD2 (5 bases). The V and J ends lost 6 bases and 3 bases respectively, with 15 bases between them. There are 14 residues in the CDR3. The CDR3 reads CASSPLGVGYEQYF. CDR3 DNA sequence: TGTGCCAGCAGCCCACTAGGAGTGGGCTACGAGCAGTACTTC.

This clonotype was counted between two and nine times. The chain couples TRBV5-1 to TRBJ1-6, with D possibly TRBD1 on 5 matching bases. V was shortened by 4 bases and J by 5 bases, with 13 bases between the two germline ends. Per the germline V gene, CDR1 is SGHRS and CDR2 is YFSETQ. This CDR3 region has 15 residues. The CDR3 reads CASSPGGGDNSPLHF. CDR3 nucleotide sequence: TGCGCCAGCAGCCCCGGCGGGGGGGATAATTCACCCCTCCACTTT. Supplemented by reference TRBV5-1 and TRBJ1-6, the full variable domain reads KAGVTQTPRYLIKTRGQQVTLSCSPISGHRSVSWYQQTPGQGLQFLFEYFSETQRNKGNFPGRFSGRQFSNSRSEMNVSTLELGDSALYLCASSPGGGDNSPLHFGNGTRLTVT.

CDR3 nucleotide sequence: TGTGCCAGCAGCCCACAGACAGGGACTAGTCCACCCCTCCACTTT. As protein: CASSPQTGTSPPLHF. The J gene is TRBJ1-6, the V gene TRBV7-2; 7 positions agree with TRBD1. The CDR3 is made up of 15 amino acids. Unmatched junction bases numbered 12, after V lost 5 bases and J lost 11 bases. Germline-derived CDR1 and CDR2 are SGHTA and FQGNSA.

This clonotype turned up a few times. This rearrangement joins TRBV7-9 to TRBJ2-5; possibly TRBD2 for D (5 bases). V lost 2 bases and J 5 bases, leaving 21 bases between the germline ends. Germline V gene data show CDR1 as SEHNR and CDR2 as FQNEAQ (reference sequence). This CDR3 has 17 residues. DNA of the CDR3: TGTGCCAGCAGCTTAACTCCCAGCGGATCTGGTGGGGAGACCCAGTACTTC. It encodes CASSLTPSGSGGETQYF.

The chain combines TRBV15 with TRBJ2-5; 9 bases fit TRBD1. This CDR3 spans 14 amino acids. Germline CDR1 and CDR2: LNHNV and YYDKDF (reference sequence). Unmatched junction bases numbered 0, after V lost 1 base and J lost 3 bases. The CDR3 loop is CATSRGTGEETQYF. The CDR3, as DNA: TGTGCCACCAGCAGAGGGACAGGGGAAGAGACCCAGTACTTC.

This clonotype was found many times. The rearrangement links TRBV18 to TRBJ1-1; D call uncertain. The CDR3 has 15 residues. CDR1 is KGHSH, CDR2 LQKENI, per germline. The germline V and J ends were trimmed by 3 bases and 1 base, with 12 bases remaining between them. CDR3 residues: CASSPEIRGNTEAFF. The DNA for the CDR3 is TGTGCCAGCTCACCTGAGATACGGGGGAACACTGAAGCTTTCTTT.

Concerning this clonotype: One base away lies a much larger clone, so this may be a sequencing read error. The rearrangement links TRBV27 to TRBJ2-7, with 7 bases fitting TRBD1. CDR1 and CDR2 from the germline V gene are MNHEY and SMNVEV (reference sequence). CDR3 length: 15 amino acids. V lost 5 bases and J lost 1; bases outside the gene matches: 8. For the CDR3, the DNA is TGTGCCAGCAGTGATACAGGGGCGCGTTCCTACGAGCAGTACTTC. Encoded protein: CASSDTGARSYEQYF.